This T cell receptor (beta chain) was observed in a study of radiation and T cells in renal cell carcinoma. Study details: Nephrectomy followed 15 Gy stereotactic body radiation by 4 weeks.

Libraries were prepared by immunoSEQ multiplex PCR; TCRdb keeps only in-frame clonotypes and omits some of them. The sample holds around 75,000 clones, roughly 80% seen once. Time point defined: blood 2 weeks post-SBRT. Treatment denoted: 15 Gy SBRT to primary tumor, nephrectomy 4 weeks later. Clear cell pathology was present in this patient's renal cell carcinoma. J gave up 9 bases and V 3 bases, and 6 bases lay outside the gene matches. This CDR3 contains 14 residues. Per the germline V gene, CDR1 is SGHRS and CDR2 is YFSETQ. The receptor was isolated from a man in his sixties with renal cell carcinoma. The chain uses TRBV5-1 and TRBJ2-1, with 10 bases aligning to TRBD2. Source: blood, taken from a patient whose treatment included radiotherapy and nephrectomy. As DNA, the CDR3 is TGCGCCAGCAGCTCCCTAGCGGGAGCGGGTGAGCAGTTCTTC. It yields the protein CASSSLAGAGEQFF. The full variable domain, with the rest looked up from reference TRBV5-1 and TRBJ2-1, is KAGVTQTPRYLIKTRGQQVTLSCSPISGHRSVSWYQQTPGQGLQFLFEYFSETQRNKGNFPGRFSGRQFSNSRSEMNVSTLELGDSALYLCASSSLAGAGEQFFGPGTRLTVL.